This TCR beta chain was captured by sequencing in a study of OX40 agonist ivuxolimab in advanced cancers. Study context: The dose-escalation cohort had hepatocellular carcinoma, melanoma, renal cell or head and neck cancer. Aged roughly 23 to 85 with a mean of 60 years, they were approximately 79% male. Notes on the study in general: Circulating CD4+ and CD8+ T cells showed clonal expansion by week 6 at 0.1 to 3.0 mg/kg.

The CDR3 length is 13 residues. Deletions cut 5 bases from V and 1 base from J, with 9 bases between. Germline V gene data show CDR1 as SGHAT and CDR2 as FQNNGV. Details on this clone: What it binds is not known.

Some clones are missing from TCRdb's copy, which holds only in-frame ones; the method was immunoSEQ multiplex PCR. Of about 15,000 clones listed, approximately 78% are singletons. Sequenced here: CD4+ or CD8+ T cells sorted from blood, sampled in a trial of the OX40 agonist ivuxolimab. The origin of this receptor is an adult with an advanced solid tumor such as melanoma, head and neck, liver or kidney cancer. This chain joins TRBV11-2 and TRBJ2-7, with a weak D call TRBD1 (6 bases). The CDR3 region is CASSPQGSYEQYF. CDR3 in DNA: TGTGCCAGCAGCCCCCAGGGGTCCTACGAGCAGTACTTC.